The next 18 T cell receptor beta chains were all read from a single sample in a study of blood T cell repertoires in COVID-19 (dated by TCRdb to 2018 to 2021). Library construction relied on the immunoSEQ multiplex PCR assay. The immuneACCESS repertoire file appears here via TCRdb, limited to in-frame rearrangements. These files lack a portion of the clones; in checked studies, under half of the deficit traces to unresolved V genes, and the cause of the others is not known. The sample has 150,000 to 200,000 clones on record, roughly 73% of them singletons. Of the sample, roughly 3.1% is held by the ten largest clones. The specimen was peripheral blood. The source is a man aged 65 to 85 with acute or convalescent COVID-19.

The genes are TRBV24-1 and TRBJ2-3; the D is unclear. V was clipped by 5 bases and J by 2 bases, with 7 bases between them. The germline CDR1 and CDR2 sequences are KGHDR and SFDVKD. This CDR3 is 13 amino acids long. The CDR3 DNA follows: TGTGCCACCAGTGCGGTTAACACAGATACGCAGTATTTT. This gives the protein CATSAVNTDTQYF.

The chain joins TRBV3-1 (or the pseudogene TRBV3-2) to TRBJ1-2, with D perhaps TRBD1 (5 bases). V was clipped by 6 bases and J by 4 bases, with 27 bases between them. The length of the CDR3 is 18 residues. Germline CDR1 reads LGHDT; CDR2 reads YNNKEL (reference sequence). The CDR3 coding sequence is TGTGCCAGCAGTCAAAGGGGTCCGACCGGATCCGGGGGCTATGGCTACACCTTC. Encoded protein: CASSQRGPTGSGGYGYTF.

The chain links TRBV20-1 to TRBJ2-1; D gene unclear. Germline values: CDR1 DFQATT, CDR2 SNEGSKA (reference sequence). This CDR3 is built from 10 residues. Trimming cost V 5 bases and J 10 bases, with 9 bases left between them. The CDR3 reads CSAGSTEQFF. DNA of the CDR3: TGCAGTGCTGGATCGACAGAGCAGTTCTTC.

The chain has TRBV9 and TRBJ2-2; 7 bases are a match to TRBD1. Germline trimming cut 4 bases from V and 6 bases from J; bases unmatched to any gene: 12. The germline gives CDR1 SGDLS, CDR2 YYNGEE. This CDR3 contains 16 residues. The CDR3 loop is CASSPRQTGIAGELFF. In DNA, the CDR3 is TGTGCCAGCAGCCCACGACAGACAGGGATCGCCGGGGAGCTGTTTTTT.

In its sample, this clone was seen a few times. The chain carries TRBV6-5 and TRBJ2-7; D is possibly TRBD2 (6 bases). The CDR3 extends over 15 amino acids. V shed 6 bases and J shed 0 bases, with 15 bases lying between them. In germline, CDR1 is MNHEY, CDR2 SVGAGI. In DNA, the CDR3 is TGTGCCAGCAGGTCGGCGCGGGGAAGCTCCTACGAGCAGTACTTC. Amino acid sequence: CASRSARGSSYEQYF.

This clone appeared a few times. The genes are TRBV2 and TRBJ2-7; the D is unclear. Germline lookup yields CDR1 SNHLY and CDR2 FYNNEI. With 0 bases removed from V and 0 bases from J, the gap between germline ends came to 12 bases. The CDR3 runs 16 residues. CDR3 residues: CASSEALGRSSYEQYF. In DNA, the CDR3 is TGTGCCAGCAGTGAAGCGCTGGGCCGCAGCTCCTACGAGCAGTACTTC.

This clone was seen once. This rearrangement joins TRBV9 to TRBJ2-2, with 8 bases lining up with TRBD2. The CDR3 loop spans 15 amino acids. Per the germline V gene, CDR1 is SGDLS and CDR2 is YYNGEE. J gave up 6 bases and V 4 bases, and 8 bases lay outside the gene matches. Written as DNA, the CDR3 is TGTGCCAGCAGCACCGGACTAGCCCAATCCGGGGAGCTGTTTTTT. It translates to CASSTGLAQSGELFF.

This chain uses TRBV4-3 with TRBJ2-7; perhaps TRBD2 as D (5 bases). This CDR3 comprises 14 residues. The germline gives CDR1 LGHNA, CDR2 YSLEER. V lost 4 bases, J lost 2 bases, and 12 bases lay in between. The CDR3 here is CASSPSGTTYEQYF. In DNA, the CDR3 is TGCGCCAGCAGCCCGAGCGGTACCACCTACGAGCAGTACTTC.

This sequence joins TRBV12-3 or TRBV12-4 and TRBJ1-1; D is unresolved. With 6 bases removed from V and 6 bases from J, the gap between germline ends came to 11 bases. CDR3 length equals 12 residues. CDR3 sequence reads: CASSILEAEAFF. DNA for the CDR3: TGTGCCAGCAGCATACTCGAGGCTGAAGCTTTCTTT.

The chain is built from TRBV9 and TRBJ2-1; 9 nucleotides line up with TRBD2. The CDR3 spans 16 residues. The germline V gene encodes CDR1 SGDLS and CDR2 YYNGEE. The V gene end was trimmed by 0 bases and the J gene end by 2 bases; junction bases not matched to a gene: 3. The CDR3 DNA reads as TGTGCCAGCAGCGTAGACCCTAGCGGGACCTACAATGAGCAGTTCTTC. Translating gives CASSVDPSGTYNEQFF.

This chain connects TRBV7-2 to TRBJ2-3; 16 bases are shared with TRBD2. The CDR3 length is 19 residues. Trimming cost V 1 base and J 8 bases; bases outside gene matches: 12. CDR1 is SGHTA, CDR2 FQGNSA, per germline. The CDR3 DNA follows: TGTGCCAGCAGCTTAGAAGGGACTAGCGGGAGGGCCGAACCGGCTACGCAGTATTTT. Translated: CASSLEGTSGRAEPATQYF.

The gene calls are TRBV5-1 and TRBJ1-4, with TRBD1 as a possible D gene (6 bases). The germline CDR1 and CDR2 sequences are SGHRS and YFSETQ. There are 14 residues in the CDR3. With 2 bases removed from V and 7 bases from J, the gap between germline ends came to 12 bases. CDR3 in DNA: TGCGCCAGCAGCTTACAGGGCGAGACTGAAAAACTGTTTTTT. This gives the protein CASSLQGETEKLFF.

The gene calls are TRBV6-5 and TRBJ2-1, with 14 bases matching TRBD2. Germline assignment: CDR1 MNHEY and CDR2 SVGAGI. This CDR3 is built from 15 residues. V was pared by 7 bases and J by 8 bases, with 7 bases of the junction left unmatched. CDR3 residues: CASTPGTSGSDEQFF. The CDR3 DNA reads TGTGCCAGCACCCCCGGGACTAGCGGGAGTGATGAGCAGTTCTTC.

V usage is TRBV20-1 and J usage is TRBJ2-1; D perhaps matches TRBD1 (5 bases). This CDR3 contains 14 residues. The germline CDR1 and CDR2 sequences are DFQATT and SNEGSKA (reference sequence). Deletions cut 3 bases from V and 4 bases from J, with 13 bases between. DNA for the CDR3: TGCAGTGCTAGTCCCAGGGTCAAGTACAATGAGCAGTTCTTC. Its protein product is CSASPRVKYNEQFF.

The chain carries TRBV9 and TRBJ1-1; TRBD1 matches 10 bases. The germline V gene encodes CDR1 SGDLS and CDR2 YYNGEE. This CDR3 contains 16 residues. V lost 0 bases and J lost 7; bases outside the gene matches: 9. The CDR3 bases are TGTGCCAGCAGCGTAGGACACCGGGGGACAGGGGTTGAAGCTTTCTTT. Translated: CASSVGHRGTGVEAFF.

The chain recombines TRBV19 with TRBJ1-3; D remains unclear. The CDR3 runs 16 residues. Deletions cut 2 bases from V and 0 bases from J, with 11 bases between. Germline V gene lookup returns CDR1 LNHDA and CDR2 SQIVND (reference sequence). This CDR3 reads CASSITSVSSGNTIYF. The CDR3 DNA reads as TGTGCCAGTAGTATAACTTCCGTGAGCTCTGGAAACACCATATATTTT.

This clone has only one observation. The CDR3 here is CASSPLQGNYGYTF. In DNA, the CDR3 is TGTGCCAGCAGTCCCTTACAGGGTAACTATGGCTACACCTTC. The J gene is TRBJ1-2, the V gene TRBV6-5; tentatively, D is TRBD1 (6 bases). Germline V gene data show CDR1 as MNHEY and CDR2 as SVGAGI. This CDR3 comprises 14 residues. V was cut by 5 bases and J by 1 base, with 11 bases left in between.

The V call is TRBV19, the J call TRBJ2-1; 9 bases fit TRBD2. CDR1 and CDR2 (germline): LNHDA, SQIVND (reference sequence). The J segment lost 8 bases and the V segment lost 5 bases, leaving 13 bases of the junction unmatched. The CDR3 is 16 amino acids. CDR3 DNA: TGTGCCAGTAGTGGGGTAGCGGGAGTGTCTATGGATGAGCAGTTCTTC. Residues: CASSGVAGVSMDEQFF.